Listed here is a single TCR beta chain. CDR1 and CDR2 (germline): MNHEY, SVGAGI. The V and J ends lost 3 bases and 5 bases respectively, with 11 bases between them. This CDR3 spans 14 amino acids. Hyperthyroidism patients had new diagnoses, durations under 2 months, and ages of 18 to 65. This entry is derived from a study of Graves' ophthalmopathy and Graves' hyperthyroidism. Study details: Over 18 months of follow-up, stable hyperthyroidism required that no ophthalmopathy appear.

Using RNA transcripts, the TCR beta CDR3 regions were amplified. Scientists carried out first-round RT-PCR using HTBI primers and then a second-round multiplex PCR. TCRdb re-called the multiplex PCR reads through MiXCR, storing one row per CDR3 protein. The data hold over a million distinct CDR3 sequences, with about 38% observed a single time. This chain connects TRBV6-5 to TRBJ1-5; D is possibly TRBD1 (5 bases). This receptor was taken from an adult man with Graves' hyperthyroidism. Sequenced material: peripheral blood or thyroid tissue (not recorded which). The CDR3 region has the DNA TGTGCCAGCAGTTATCAGGGTGGACATCAGCCCCAGCATTTT. It codes for CASSYQGGHQPQHF.